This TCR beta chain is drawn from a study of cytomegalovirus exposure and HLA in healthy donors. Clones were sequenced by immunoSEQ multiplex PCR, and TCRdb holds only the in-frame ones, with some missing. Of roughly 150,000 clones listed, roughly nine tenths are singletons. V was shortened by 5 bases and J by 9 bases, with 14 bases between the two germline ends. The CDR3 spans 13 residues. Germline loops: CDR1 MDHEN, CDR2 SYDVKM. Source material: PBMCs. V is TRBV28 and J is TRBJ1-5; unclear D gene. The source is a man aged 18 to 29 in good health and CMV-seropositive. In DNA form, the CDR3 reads TGTGCCAGCAGTCCAACCGGTCCTGGGCCCCAGCATTTT. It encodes CASSPTGPGPQHF.